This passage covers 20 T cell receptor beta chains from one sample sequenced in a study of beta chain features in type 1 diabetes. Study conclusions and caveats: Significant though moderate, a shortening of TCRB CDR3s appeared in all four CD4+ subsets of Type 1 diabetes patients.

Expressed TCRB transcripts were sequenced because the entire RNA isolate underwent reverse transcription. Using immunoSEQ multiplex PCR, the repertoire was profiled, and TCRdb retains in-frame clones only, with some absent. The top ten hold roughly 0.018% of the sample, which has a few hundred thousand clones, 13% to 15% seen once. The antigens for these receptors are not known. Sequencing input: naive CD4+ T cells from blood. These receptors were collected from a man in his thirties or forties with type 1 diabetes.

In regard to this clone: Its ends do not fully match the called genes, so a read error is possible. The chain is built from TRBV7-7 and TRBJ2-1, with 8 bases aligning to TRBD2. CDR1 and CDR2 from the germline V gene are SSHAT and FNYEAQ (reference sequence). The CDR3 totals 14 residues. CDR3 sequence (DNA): TGTGCTAGCAGCCCCCAGCGGGAGTCGAATGAGCAGTTCTTC. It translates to CASSPQRESNEQFF.

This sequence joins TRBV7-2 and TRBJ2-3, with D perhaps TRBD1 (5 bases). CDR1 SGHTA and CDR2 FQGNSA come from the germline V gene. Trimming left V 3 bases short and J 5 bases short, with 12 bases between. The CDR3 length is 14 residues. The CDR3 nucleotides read TGTGCCAGCAGCTTCCTAGGGGCCCAAGATACGCAGTATTTT. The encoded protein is CASSFLGAQDTQYF.

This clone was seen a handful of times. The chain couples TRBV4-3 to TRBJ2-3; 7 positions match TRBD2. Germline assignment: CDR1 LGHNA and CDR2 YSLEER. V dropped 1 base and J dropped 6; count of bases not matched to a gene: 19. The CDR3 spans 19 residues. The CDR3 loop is CASSQGGTFPAGSTDTQYF. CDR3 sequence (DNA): TGCGCCAGCAGCCAAGGTGGGACGTTTCCAGCGGGGTCCACGGATACGCAGTATTTT.

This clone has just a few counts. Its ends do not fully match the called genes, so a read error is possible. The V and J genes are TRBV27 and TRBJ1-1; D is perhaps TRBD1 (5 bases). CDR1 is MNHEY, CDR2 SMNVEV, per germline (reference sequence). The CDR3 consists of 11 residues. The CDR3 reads CASNPDTEAFF. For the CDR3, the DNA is TGTGCCAGCAACCCGGACACCGAAGCTTTCTTT.

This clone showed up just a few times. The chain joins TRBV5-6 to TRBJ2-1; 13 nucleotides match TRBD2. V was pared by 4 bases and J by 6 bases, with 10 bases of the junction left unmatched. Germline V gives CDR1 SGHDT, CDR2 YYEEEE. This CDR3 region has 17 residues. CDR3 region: CASSTRTSGRVINEQFF. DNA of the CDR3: TGTGCCAGCAGCACCCGGACTAGCGGGAGAGTTATCAATGAGCAGTTCTTC.

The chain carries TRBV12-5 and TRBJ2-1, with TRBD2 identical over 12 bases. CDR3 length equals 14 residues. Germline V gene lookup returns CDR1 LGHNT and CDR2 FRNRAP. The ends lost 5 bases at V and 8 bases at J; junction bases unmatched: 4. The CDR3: CASGRLAGDYEQFF. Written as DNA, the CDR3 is TGTGCTAGTGGTCGACTAGCGGGAGATTATGAGCAGTTCTTC.

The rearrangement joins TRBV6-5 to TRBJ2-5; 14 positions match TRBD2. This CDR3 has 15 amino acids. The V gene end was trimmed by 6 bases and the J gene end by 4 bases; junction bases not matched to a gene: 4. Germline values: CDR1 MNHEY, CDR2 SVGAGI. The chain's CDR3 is CASRRLAGGLETQYF. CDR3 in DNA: TGTGCCAGCAGGCGACTAGCGGGGGGGCTAGAGACCCAGTACTTC.

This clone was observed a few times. DNA of the CDR3: TGCAGCGTTGGGCGGGCGGGAAGTCCGACCGGGGAGCTGTTTTTT. Translated, it gives CSVGRAGSPTGELFF. The chain is built from TRBV29-1 and TRBJ2-2, with D maybe TRBD2 (6 bases). The CDR3 is 15 residues long. Between the trimmed V and J ends, which lost 4 bases and 5 bases, there was a span of 17 bases. Germline CDR1 reads SQVTM; CDR2 reads ANQGSEA.

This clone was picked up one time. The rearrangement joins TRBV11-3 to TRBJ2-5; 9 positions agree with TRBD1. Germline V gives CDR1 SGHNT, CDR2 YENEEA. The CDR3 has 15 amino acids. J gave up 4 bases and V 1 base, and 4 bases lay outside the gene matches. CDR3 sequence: CASSLGTGGRETQYF. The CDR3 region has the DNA TGTGCCAGCAGCTTAGGCACAGGGGGCCGAGAGACCCAGTACTTC.

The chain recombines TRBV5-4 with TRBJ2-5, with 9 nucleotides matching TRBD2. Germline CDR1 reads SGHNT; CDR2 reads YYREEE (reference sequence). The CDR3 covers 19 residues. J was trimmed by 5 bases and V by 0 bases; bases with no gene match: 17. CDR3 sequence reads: CASSLGGGGAQLNWETQYF. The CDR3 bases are TGTGCCAGCAGCTTGGGCGGCGGGGGGGCGCAGTTGAATTGGGAGACCCAGTACTTC. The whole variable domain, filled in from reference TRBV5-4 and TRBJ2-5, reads ETGVTQSPTHLIKTRGQQVTLRCSSQSGHNTVSWYQQALGQGPQFIFQYYREEENGRGNFPPRFSGLQFPNYSSELNVNALELDDSALYLCASSLGGGGAQLNWETQYFGPGTRLLVL.

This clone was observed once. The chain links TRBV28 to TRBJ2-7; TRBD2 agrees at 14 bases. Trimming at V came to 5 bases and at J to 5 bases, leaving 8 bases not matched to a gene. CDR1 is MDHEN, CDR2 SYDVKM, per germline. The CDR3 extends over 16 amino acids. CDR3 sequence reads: CASSDPWTSGRNEQYF. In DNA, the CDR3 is TGTGCCAGCAGTGACCCTTGGACTAGCGGGAGGAACGAGCAGTACTTC.

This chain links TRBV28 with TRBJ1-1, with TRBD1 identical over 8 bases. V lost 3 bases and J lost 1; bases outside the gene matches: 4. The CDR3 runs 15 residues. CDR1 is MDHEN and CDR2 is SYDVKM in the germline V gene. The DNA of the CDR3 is TGTGCCAGCAGTTTGGGGGACAGGACGAACACTGAAGCTTTCTTT. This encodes CASSLGDRTNTEAFF.

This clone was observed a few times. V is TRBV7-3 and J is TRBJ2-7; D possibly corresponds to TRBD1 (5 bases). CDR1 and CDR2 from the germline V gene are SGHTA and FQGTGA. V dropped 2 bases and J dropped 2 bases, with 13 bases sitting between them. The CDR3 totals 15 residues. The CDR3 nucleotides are TGTGCCAGCAGCTTAGGGCAGGGTGGCCCCTACGAGCAGTACTTC. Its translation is CASSLGQGGPYEQYF.

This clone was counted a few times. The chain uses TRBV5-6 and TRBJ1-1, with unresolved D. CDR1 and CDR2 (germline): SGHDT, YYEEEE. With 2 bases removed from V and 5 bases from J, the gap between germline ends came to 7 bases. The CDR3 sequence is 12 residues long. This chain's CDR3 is CASSFARTEAFF. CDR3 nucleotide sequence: TGTGCCAGCAGCTTTGCTAGGACTGAAGCTTTCTTT.

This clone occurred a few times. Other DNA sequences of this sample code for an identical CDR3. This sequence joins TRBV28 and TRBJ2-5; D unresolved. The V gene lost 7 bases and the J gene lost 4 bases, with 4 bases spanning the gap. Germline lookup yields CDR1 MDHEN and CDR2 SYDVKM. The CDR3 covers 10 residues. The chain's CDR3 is CASNGETQYF. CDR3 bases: TGTGCCAGCAACGGAGAGACCCAGTACTTC.

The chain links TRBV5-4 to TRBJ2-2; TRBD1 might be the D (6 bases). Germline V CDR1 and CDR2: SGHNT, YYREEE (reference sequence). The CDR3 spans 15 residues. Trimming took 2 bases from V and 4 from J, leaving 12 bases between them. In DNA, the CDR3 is TGTGCCAGCAGCTTAGCAGGGGCCAGCACCGGGGAGCTGTTTTTT. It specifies CASSLAGASTGELFF.

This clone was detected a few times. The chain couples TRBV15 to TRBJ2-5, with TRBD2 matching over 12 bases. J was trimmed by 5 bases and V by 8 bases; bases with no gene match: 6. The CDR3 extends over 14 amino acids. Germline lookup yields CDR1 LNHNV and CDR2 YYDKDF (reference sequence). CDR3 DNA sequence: TGTGCCACCGAGACTAGCGGGAGAGCGGAGACCCAGTACTTC. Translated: CATETSGRAETQYF.

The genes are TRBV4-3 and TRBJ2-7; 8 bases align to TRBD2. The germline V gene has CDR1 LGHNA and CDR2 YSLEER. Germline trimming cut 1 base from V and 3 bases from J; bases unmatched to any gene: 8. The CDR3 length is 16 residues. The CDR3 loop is CASSQVSGRSGYEQYF. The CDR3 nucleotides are TGCGCCAGCAGCCAAGTGAGCGGGAGAAGCGGCTACGAGCAGTACTTC.

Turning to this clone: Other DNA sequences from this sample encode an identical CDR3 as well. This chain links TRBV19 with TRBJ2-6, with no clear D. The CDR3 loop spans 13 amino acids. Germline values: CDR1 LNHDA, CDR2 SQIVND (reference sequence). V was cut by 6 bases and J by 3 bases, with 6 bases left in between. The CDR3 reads CASSNSGANVLTF. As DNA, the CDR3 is TGTGCCAGTAGCAACAGTGGGGCCAACGTCCTGACTTTC.

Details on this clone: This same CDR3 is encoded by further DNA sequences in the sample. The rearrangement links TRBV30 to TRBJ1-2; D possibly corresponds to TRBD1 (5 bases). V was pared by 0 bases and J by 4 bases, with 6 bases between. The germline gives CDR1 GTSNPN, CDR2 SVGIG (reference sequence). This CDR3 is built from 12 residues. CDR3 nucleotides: TGTGCCTGGAGTGTCGACAGCTATGGCTACACCTTC. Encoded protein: CAWSVDSYGYTF.